This entry features one TCR beta chain sequence. V dropped 4 bases and J dropped 8; count of bases not matched to a gene: 7. Germline V gene sequence: CDR1 SGHDT, CDR2 YYEEEE. The length of the CDR3 is 13 residues. In the source study's methods: Reference gene primer amplification gave estimated nucleated cell counts. Libraries were prepared by immunoSEQ multiplex PCR; TCRdb keeps only in-frame clonotypes and omits some of them. Clone size and the V and J calls come from that table; the DNA yielded D and trimming. The sample has 150,000 to 190,000 clones; 85% to 90% are singletons. The data stem from a study of blood T cell repertoires in COVID-19. Overall study context: Samples of COVID-19 (acute and convalescent) were obtained from the United States, Italy and Spain. From T cells, B-cell-depleted T cells, or PBMCs came the material, which was cDNA or gDNA.

The receptor's source is a woman between 40 and 50 years old with acute or convalescent COVID-19. Sequenced: peripheral blood. The chain uses TRBV5-6 and TRBJ2-5, with TRBD1 matching over 8 bases. CDR3 in amino acids: CASSPDTGGTQYF. The CDR3 DNA reads TGTGCCAGCAGCCCGGACACAGGGGGTACCCAGTACTTC.